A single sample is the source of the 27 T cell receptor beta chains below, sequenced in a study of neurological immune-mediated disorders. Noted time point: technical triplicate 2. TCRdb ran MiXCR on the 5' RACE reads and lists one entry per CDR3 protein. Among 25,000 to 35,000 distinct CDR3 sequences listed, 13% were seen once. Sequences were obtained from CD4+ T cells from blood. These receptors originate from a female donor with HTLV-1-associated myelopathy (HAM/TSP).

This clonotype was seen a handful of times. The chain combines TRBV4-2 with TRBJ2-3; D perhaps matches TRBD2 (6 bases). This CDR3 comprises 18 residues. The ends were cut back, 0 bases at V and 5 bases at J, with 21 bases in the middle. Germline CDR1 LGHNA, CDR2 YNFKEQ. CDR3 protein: CASSQEPRIGGAGDTQYF. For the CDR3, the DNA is TGTGCCAGCAGCCAAGAACCCCGGATTGGCGGGGCTGGAGATACGCAGTATTTT.

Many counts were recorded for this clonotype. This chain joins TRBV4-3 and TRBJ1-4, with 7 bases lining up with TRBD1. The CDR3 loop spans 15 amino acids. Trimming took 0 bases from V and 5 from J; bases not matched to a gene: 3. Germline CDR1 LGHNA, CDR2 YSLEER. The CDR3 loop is CASSQDPGQNEKLFF. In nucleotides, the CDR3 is TGCGCCAGCAGCCAAGATCCGGGACAGAATGAAAAACTGTTTTTT.

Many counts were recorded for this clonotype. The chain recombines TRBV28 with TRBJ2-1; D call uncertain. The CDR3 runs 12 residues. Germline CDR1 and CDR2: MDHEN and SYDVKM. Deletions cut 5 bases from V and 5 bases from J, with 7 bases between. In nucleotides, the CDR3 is TGTGCCAGCAGTCTCCGGGACAATGAGCAGTTCTTC. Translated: CASSLRDNEQFF.

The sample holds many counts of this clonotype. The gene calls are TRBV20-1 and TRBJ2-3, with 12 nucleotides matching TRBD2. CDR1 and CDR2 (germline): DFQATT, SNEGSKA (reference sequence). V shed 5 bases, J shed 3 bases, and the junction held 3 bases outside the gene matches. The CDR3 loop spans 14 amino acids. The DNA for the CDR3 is TGCAGTGCTGGTACTAGCGGGAGGACAGATACGCAGTATTTT. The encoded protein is CSAGTSGRTDTQYF.

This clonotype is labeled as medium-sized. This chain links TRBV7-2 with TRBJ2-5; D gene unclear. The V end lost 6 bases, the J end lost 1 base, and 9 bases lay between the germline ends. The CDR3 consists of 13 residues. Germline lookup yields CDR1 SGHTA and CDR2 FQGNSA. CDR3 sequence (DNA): TGTGCCAGCAGTTTCCAGGTCCAAGAGACCCAGTACTTC. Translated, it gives CASSFQVQETQYF.

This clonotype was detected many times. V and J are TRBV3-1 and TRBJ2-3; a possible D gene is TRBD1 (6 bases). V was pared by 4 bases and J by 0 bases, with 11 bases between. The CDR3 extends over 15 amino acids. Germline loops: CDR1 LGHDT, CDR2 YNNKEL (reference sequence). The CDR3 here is CASSPMTGSTDTQYF. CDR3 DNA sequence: TGTGCCAGCAGCCCGATGACAGGTAGCACAGATACGCAGTATTTT.

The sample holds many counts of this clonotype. CDR3 in DNA: TGTGCCAGCAGCTTAACTAGCGCTGGCAATGAGCAGTTCTTC. Protein sequence: CASSLTSAGNEQFF. The V and J genes are TRBV7-2 and TRBJ2-1, with 7 bases fitting TRBD2. Trimming took 2 bases from V and 6 from J; bases not matched to a gene: 4. In germline, CDR1 is SGHTA, CDR2 FQGNSA. This CDR3 comprises 14 residues.

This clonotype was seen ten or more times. In nucleotides, the CDR3 is TGTGCCATCAGAAACCAAGAGACCCAGTACTTC. This encodes CAIRNQETQYF. V usage is TRBV10-3 and J usage is TRBJ2-5; D remains ambiguous. Germline lookup yields CDR1 ENHRY and CDR2 SYGVKD. V lost 6 bases and J lost 0, with 2 bases in between. The CDR3 spans 11 residues.

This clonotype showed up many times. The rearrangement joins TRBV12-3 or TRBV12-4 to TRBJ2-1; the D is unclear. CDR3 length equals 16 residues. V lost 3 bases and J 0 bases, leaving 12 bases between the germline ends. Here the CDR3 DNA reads TGTGCCAGCAGTTTGGGGTGGTCCAGCTCCTACAATGAGCAGTTCTTC. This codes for CASSLGWSSSYNEQFF.

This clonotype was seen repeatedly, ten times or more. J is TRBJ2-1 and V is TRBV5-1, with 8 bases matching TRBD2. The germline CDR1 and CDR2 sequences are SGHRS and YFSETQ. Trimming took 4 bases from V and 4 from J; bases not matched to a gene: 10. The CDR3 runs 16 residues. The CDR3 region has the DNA TGCGCCAGCAGCCCCAGGATAGCGGGGACTTACAATGAGCAGTTCTTC. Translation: CASSPRIAGTYNEQFF.

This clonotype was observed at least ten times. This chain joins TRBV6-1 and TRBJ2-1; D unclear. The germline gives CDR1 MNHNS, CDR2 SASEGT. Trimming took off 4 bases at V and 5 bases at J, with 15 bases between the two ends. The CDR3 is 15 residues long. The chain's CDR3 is CASSGKWGGDNEQFF. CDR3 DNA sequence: TGTGCCAGCAGTGGAAAATGGGGTGGGGACAATGAGCAGTTCTTC.

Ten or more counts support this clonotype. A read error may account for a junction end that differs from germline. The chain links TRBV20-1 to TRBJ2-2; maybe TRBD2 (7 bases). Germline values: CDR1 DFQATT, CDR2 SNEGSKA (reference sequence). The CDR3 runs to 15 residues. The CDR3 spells CSASPEGGNAGELFF. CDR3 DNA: TGCAGTGCTAGTCCCGAGGGGGGGAACGCCGGGGAGCTGTTTTTT.

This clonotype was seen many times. The CDR3 region is CASSGSAPPYEQYF. Here the CDR3 DNA reads TGTGCCAGCAGCGGTAGCGCTCCGCCCTACGAGCAGTACTTC. V and J are TRBV7-6 and TRBJ2-7; a weak D match, TRBD2 (5 bases). Trimming took off 5 bases at V and 2 bases at J, with 13 bases between the two ends. The CDR3 covers 14 residues. Germline CDR1 SGHVS, CDR2 FNYEAQ.

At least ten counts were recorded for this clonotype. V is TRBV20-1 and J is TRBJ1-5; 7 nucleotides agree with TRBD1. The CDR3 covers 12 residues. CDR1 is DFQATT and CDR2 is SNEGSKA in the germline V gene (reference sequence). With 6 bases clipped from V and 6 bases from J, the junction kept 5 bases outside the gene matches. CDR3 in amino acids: CSAKGGTQPQHF. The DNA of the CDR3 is TGCAGTGCCAAAGGGGGCACTCAGCCCCAGCATTTT.

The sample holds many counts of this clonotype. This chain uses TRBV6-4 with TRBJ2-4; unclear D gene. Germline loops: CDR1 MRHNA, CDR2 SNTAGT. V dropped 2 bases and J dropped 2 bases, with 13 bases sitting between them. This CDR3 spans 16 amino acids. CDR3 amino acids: CASSDRYGVSKNIQYF. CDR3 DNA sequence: TGTGCCAGCAGTGACCGGTATGGGGTTTCCAAAAACATTCAGTACTTC.

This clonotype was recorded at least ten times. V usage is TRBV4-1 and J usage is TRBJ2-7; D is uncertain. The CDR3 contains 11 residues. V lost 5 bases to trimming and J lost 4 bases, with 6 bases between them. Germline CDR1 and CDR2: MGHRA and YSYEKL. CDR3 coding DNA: TGCGCCAGCAGCGGCCCTTACGAGCAGTACTTC. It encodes CASSGPYEQYF.

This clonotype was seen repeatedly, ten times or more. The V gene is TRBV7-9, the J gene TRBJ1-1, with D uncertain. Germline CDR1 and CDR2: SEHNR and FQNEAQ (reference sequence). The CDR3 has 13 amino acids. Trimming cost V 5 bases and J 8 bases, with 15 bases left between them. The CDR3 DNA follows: TGTGCCAGCAGCCCCCTGCAAGTCCAAGAAGCTTTCTTT. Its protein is CASSPLQVQEAFF.

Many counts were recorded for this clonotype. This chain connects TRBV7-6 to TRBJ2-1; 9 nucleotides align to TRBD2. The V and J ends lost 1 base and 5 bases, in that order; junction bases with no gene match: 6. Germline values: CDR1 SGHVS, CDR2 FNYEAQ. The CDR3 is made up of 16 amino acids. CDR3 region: CASSLDGGRAHNEQFF. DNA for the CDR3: TGTGCCAGCAGCTTAGACGGCGGGAGGGCCCACAATGAGCAGTTCTTC.

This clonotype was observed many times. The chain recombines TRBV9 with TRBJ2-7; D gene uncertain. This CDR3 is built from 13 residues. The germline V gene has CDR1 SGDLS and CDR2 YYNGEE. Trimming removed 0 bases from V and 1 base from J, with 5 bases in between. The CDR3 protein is CASSVAGSYEQYF. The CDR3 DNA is TGTGCCAGCAGCGTAGCTGGTTCCTACGAGCAGTACTTC. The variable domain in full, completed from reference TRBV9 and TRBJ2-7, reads DSGVTQTPKHLITATGQRVTLRCSPRSGDLSVYWYQQSLDQGLQFLIQYYNGEERAKGNILERFSAQQFPDLHSELNLSSLELGDSALYFCASSVAGSYEQYFGPGTRLTVT.

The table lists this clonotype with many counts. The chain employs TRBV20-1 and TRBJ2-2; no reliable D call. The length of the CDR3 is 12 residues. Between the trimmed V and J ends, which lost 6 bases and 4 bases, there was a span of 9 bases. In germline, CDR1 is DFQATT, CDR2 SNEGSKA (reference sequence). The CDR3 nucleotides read TGCAGTGCCACAGTCATCACCGGGGAGCTGTTTTTT. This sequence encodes CSATVITGELFF.

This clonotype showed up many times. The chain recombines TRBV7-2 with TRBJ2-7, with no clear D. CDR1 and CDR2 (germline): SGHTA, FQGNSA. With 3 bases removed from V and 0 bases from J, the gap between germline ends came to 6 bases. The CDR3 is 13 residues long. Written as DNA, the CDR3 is TGTGCCAGCAGCTTGACCTACTCCTACGAGCAGTACTTC. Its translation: CASSLTYSYEQYF.

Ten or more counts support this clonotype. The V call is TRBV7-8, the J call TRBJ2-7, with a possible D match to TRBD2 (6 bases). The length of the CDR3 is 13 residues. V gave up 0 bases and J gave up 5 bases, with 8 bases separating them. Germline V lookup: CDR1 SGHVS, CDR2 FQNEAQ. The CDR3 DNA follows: TGTGCCAGCAGCTTAGCCGGGAGCCACGAGCAGTACTTC. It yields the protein CASSLAGSHEQYF.

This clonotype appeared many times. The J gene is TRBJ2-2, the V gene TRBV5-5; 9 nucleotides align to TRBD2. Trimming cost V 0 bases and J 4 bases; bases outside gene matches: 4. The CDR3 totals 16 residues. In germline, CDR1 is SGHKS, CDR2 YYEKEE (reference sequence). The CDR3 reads CASSLGLADITGELFF. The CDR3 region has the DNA TGTGCCAGCAGCTTGGGACTAGCGGATATCACCGGGGAGCTGTTTTTT.

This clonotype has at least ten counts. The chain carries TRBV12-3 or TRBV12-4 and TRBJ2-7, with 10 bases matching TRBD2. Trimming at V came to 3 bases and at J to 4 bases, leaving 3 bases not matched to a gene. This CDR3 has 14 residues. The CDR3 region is CASSLGLALYEQYF. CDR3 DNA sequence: TGTGCCAGCAGTTTGGGACTAGCGCTGTACGAGCAGTACTTC.

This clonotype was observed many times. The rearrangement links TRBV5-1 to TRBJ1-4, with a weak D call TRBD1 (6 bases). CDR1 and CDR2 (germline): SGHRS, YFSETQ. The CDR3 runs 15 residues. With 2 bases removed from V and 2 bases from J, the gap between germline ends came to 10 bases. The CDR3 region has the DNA TGCGCCAGCAGCTTAGGCGACAGGACTAATGAAAAACTGTTTTTT. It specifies CASSLGDRTNEKLFF.

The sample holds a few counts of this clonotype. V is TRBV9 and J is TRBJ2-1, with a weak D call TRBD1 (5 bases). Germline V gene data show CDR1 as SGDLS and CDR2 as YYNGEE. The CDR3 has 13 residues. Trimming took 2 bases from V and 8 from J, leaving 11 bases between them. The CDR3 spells CASSVLGPDEQFF. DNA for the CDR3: TGTGCCAGCAGCGTGTTGGGGCCCGATGAGCAGTTCTTC.

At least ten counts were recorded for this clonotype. The CDR3 is CASTHPVRNTEAFF. The DNA of the CDR3 is TGTGCCAGCACCCACCCAGTGCGGAACACTGAAGCTTTCTTT. The J gene is TRBJ1-1, the V gene TRBV5-5; D gene unclear. Trimming left V 6 bases short and J 1 base short, with 13 bases between. This CDR3 region has 14 residues. Germline CDR1 is SGHKS and CDR2 is YYEKEE (reference sequence).